This T cell receptor beta chain was profiled in a study of blood T cell repertoires in COVID-19. Overall study context: The cDNA or gDNA used as material had been derived from T cells, B-cell-depleted T cells, or PBMCs.

Methods used by the authors: Reference gene primer amplification yielded estimated nucleated cell counts. The method was immunoSEQ multiplex PCR; TCRdb's version includes in-frame clones alone and lacks a portion of them. V and J calls and clone size are given by that table; D and trimming were obtained from the DNA. Of some 300,000 clones listed, more than 80% are singletons. The TCR comes from a woman in her forties or fifties with COVID-19, enrolled during active disease. Sequencing used peripheral blood.

The CDR3 region has the DNA TGTGCCTGGAGTGAGGGAGCGGGAAACACCGGGGAGCTGTTTTTT. Encoded protein: CAWSEGAGNTGELFF. This chain joins TRBV30 and TRBJ2-2; TRBD2 aligns across 7 bases. The germline V gene encodes CDR1 GTSNPN and CDR2 SVGIG (reference sequence). V was pared by 1 base and J by 2 bases, with 4 bases of the junction left unmatched. This CDR3 comprises 15 residues.